One sample yielded the 26 T cell receptor beta chains listed below, sequenced in a study of T cells after yellow fever vaccination (dated by TCRdb to about 2019). Library preparation was by 5' RACE. The run used an Illumina NovaSeq 6000. Clones were called with MiXCR by TCRdb after fastp trimmed the public reads at Q25, and only in-frame beta chains were retained. Every CDR3 protein is listed once, alongside the most common genes and DNA of its rows. The table for this sample lists over 300,000 distinct CDR3 sequences; 4.1% of them were counted only once. Jointly, the top ten make up 20% to 25% of the sample. Taken with the paper, the label for treatment or condition translates to: live attenuated yellow fever vaccine strain. Sequences were derived from PBMCs, sampled 5 days after the yellow fever booster vaccination. The receptors come from a man in his late teens or twenties who received the YFV17D yellow fever vaccine.

This clonotype was found a few times. The chain links TRBV7-2 to TRBJ2-1, with D maybe TRBD2 (5 bases). The V and J ends lost 6 bases and 7 bases respectively, with 13 bases between them. Germline V lookup: CDR1 SGHTA, CDR2 FQGNSA. This CDR3 is built from 13 residues. CDR3 sequence (DNA): TGTGCCAGCAGGAGAATCGGGGAGAATGAGCAGTTCTTC. It specifies CASRRIGENEQFF. Together with reference TRBV7-2 and TRBJ2-1, the CDR3 gives the full variable domain: GAGVSQSPSNKVTEKGKDVELRCDPISGHTALYWYRQSLGQGLEFLIYFQGNSAPDKSGLPSDRFSAERTGGSVSTLTIQRTQQEDSAVYLCASRRIGENEQFFGPGTRLTVL.

This clonotype was seen repeatedly, ten times or more. V is TRBV10-3 and J is TRBJ1-1; 7 bases line up with TRBD1. Trimming removed 6 bases from V and 3 bases from J; junction bases left unmatched: 4. CDR1 is ENHRY, CDR2 SYGVKD, per germline. The CDR3 has 13 residues. The CDR3 loop is CAIRATGDTEAFF. The CDR3 DNA reads as TGTGCCATCAGGGCCACAGGGGACACTGAAGCTTTCTTT.

This clonotype was found a few times. The V and J genes are TRBV12-3 or TRBV12-4 and TRBJ1-1; TRBD1 might be the D (6 bases). The CDR3 runs to 14 residues. Trimming left V 5 bases short and J 2 bases short, with 12 bases between. CDR3 in amino acids: CASSIGTTNTEAFF. DNA of the CDR3: TGTGCCAGCAGTATCGGGACAACTAACACTGAAGCTTTCTTT.

This clonotype was counted at least ten times. V and J are TRBV7-2 and TRBJ1-1; TRBD1 matches 9 bases. V shed 3 bases, J shed 5 bases, and the junction held 7 bases outside the gene matches. CDR3 size: 15 residues. Germline CDR1 is SGHTA and CDR2 is FQGNSA. The DNA of the CDR3 is TGTGCCAGCAGCTTCGATGGACAGGGGCGGACTGAAGCTTTCTTT. Its translation: CASSFDGQGRTEAFF. Drawing the rest from reference TRBV7-2 and TRBJ1-1, the complete variable domain is GAGVSQSPSNKVTEKGKDVELRCDPISGHTALYWYRQSLGQGLEFLIYFQGNSAPDKSGLPSDRFSAERTGGSVSTLTIQRTQQEDSAVYLCASSFDGQGRTEAFFGQGTRLTVV.

The sample holds a few counts of this clonotype. The chain is built from TRBV7-8 and TRBJ2-3; maybe TRBD2 (7 bases). There are 17 residues in the CDR3. Germline values: CDR1 SGHVS, CDR2 FQNEAQ. V was cut by 5 bases and J by 5 bases, with 23 bases left in between. The CDR3 DNA reads TGTGCCAGCAGCGAAATCGGGGGGCCTAATAGTGGAGATACGCAGTATTTT. Translating gives CASSEIGGPNSGDTQYF.

The chain has TRBV6-5 and TRBJ1-1; D perhaps matches TRBD1 (5 bases). The CDR3 loop spans 12 amino acids. Germline CDR1 and CDR2: MNHEY and SVGAGI. CDR3 sequence reads: CESGGPNTEAFF. The CDR3 DNA reads TGTGAGAGCGGGGGACCTAACACTGAAGCTTTCTTT.

The gene calls are TRBV12-3 or TRBV12-4 and TRBJ1-1; 8 bases are shared with TRBD1. Losses at the gene ends were 5 bases for V and 2 bases for J; bases not matched to a gene: 7. The CDR3 totals 15 residues. The CDR3, as DNA: TGTGCCAGCAGTCTCCGGGACAGGAGTAACACTGAAGCTTTCTTT. Amino acids: CASSLRDRSNTEAFF.

A few counts support this clonotype. The chain carries TRBV7-6 and TRBJ2-7; 8 nucleotides align to TRBD1. V lost 6 bases to trimming and J lost 6 bases; unmatched junction nucleotides: 13. The length of the CDR3 is 15 residues. Germline lookup yields CDR1 SGHVS and CDR2 FNYEAQ. The CDR3 DNA sequence: TGTGCCAGCAGGACCGACAGGGGCCCTCACGGCGAGCAGTACTTC. Its protein is CASRTDRGPHGEQYF.

This clonotype showed up just a few times. This chain uses TRBV4-1 with TRBJ2-1, with 8 bases fitting TRBD1. The CDR3 has 17 amino acids. Germline V gene sequence: CDR1 MGHRA, CDR2 YSYEKL. After removal of 2 bases from V and 7 bases from J, the junction contained 13 bases not matched to a gene. CDR3 coding DNA: TGCGCCAGCAGCCAACACCCACAGGGGGTCCGAATTAATGAGCAGTTCTTC. As protein: CASSQHPQGVRINEQFF.

This clonotype was counted at least ten times. The V and J genes are TRBV27 and TRBJ2-7; 7 nucleotides agree with TRBD1. Germline CDR1 MNHEY, CDR2 SMNVEV (reference sequence). V lost 5 bases to trimming and J lost 3 bases; unmatched junction nucleotides: 4. The CDR3 loop spans 13 amino acids. In DNA form, the CDR3 reads TGTGCCAGCAGTATCAGACAGGGCTACGAGCAGTACGTC. It encodes CASSIRQGYEQYV.

This chain connects TRBV5-6 to TRBJ2-7; no clear D gene. The germline V gene encodes CDR1 SGHDT and CDR2 YYEEEE. V shed 3 bases and J shed 0 bases, with 7 bases lying between them. This CDR3 comprises 13 residues. This CDR3 is CASSSLSSYEQYV. The CDR3 DNA follows: TGTGCCAGCAGCTCACTATCCTCCTACGAGCAGTACGTC.

This clonotype was found many times. The genes are TRBV4-1 and TRBJ2-1; TRBD2 matches at 9 bases. The CDR3 length is 15 residues. Germline CDR1 reads MGHRA; CDR2 reads YSYEKL. V lost 6 bases and J lost 0; bases outside the gene matches: 3. CDR3 DNA sequence: TGCGCCAGCAGTCTAGCGGGGACCTCCTACAATGAGCAGTTCTTC. It yields the protein CASSLAGTSYNEQFF.

CDR3 bases: TGTGCCAGCAGCCCGACAGGGCTCTTTTTCCAAGAGACCCAGTACTTC. Residues: CASSPTGLFFQETQYF. V and J are TRBV6-6 and TRBJ2-5, with 7 bases identical to TRBD1. This CDR3 region has 16 residues. Trimming took 6 bases from V and 1 from J; bases not matched to a gene: 11. CDR1 MNHNY and CDR2 SVGAGI come from the germline V gene (reference sequence).

This clonotype was counted between two and nine times. This sequence joins TRBV5-1 and TRBJ2-1; D is possibly TRBD1 (6 bases). The CDR3 sequence is 14 residues long. The germline V gene encodes CDR1 SGHRS and CDR2 YFSETQ. Trimming shortened V by 3 bases and J by 5 bases, and 12 bases separated the two germline ends. The CDR3 loop is CASSSQGIDNEQFF. DNA for the CDR3: TGCGCCAGCAGCTCCCAGGGGATCGACAATGAGCAGTTCTTC.

This clonotype was detected ten times or more. V is TRBV7-9 and J is TRBJ2-5; maybe TRBD1 (5 bases). The V gene lost 1 base and the J gene lost 1 base, with 22 bases spanning the gap. This CDR3 is built from 19 residues. Germline lookup yields CDR1 SEHNR and CDR2 FQNEAQ (reference sequence). The CDR3 is CASSLGLITGENLQETQYF. In DNA form, the CDR3 reads TGTGCCAGCAGCTTAGGATTAATAACAGGTGAAAACCTCCAAGAGACCCAGTACTTC. Based on the CDR3 plus reference TRBV7-9 and TRBJ2-5, the full variable domain is DTGVSQNPRHKITKRGQNVTFRCDPISEHNRLYWYRQTLGQGPEFLTYFQNEAQLEKSRLLSDRFSAERPKGSFSTLEIQRTEQGDSAMYLCASSLGLITGENLQETQYFGPGTRLLVL.

This clonotype has a handful of counts. The genes are TRBV5-8 and TRBJ2-2; TRBD1 matches at 7 bases. The junction had 9 bases not matched to a gene; V was cut back by 6 bases and J by 4 bases. The CDR3 contains 15 residues. Germline assignment: CDR1 SGHTS and CDR2 YDEGEE. The CDR3, as DNA: TGTGCCAGCACCGTACTAAGGGGGCGCACCGGGGAGCTGTTTTTT. This codes for CASTVLRGRTGELFF.

This clonotype was seen only a few times. The chain couples TRBV10-3 to TRBJ1-3, with unresolved D. The ends were cut back, 4 bases at V and 0 bases at J, with 13 bases in the middle. The CDR3 runs to 16 residues. Germline CDR1 reads ENHRY; CDR2 reads SYGVKD. DNA of the CDR3: TGTGCCATCAGTGGACTGCAACTCAACTCTGGAAACACCATATATTTT. This translates into CAISGLQLNSGNTIYF.

The chain employs TRBV29-1 and TRBJ2-7; 7 bases match TRBD1. V was pared by 2 bases and J by 1 base, with 8 bases of the junction left unmatched. The CDR3 totals 15 residues. Germline V gene sequence: CDR1 SQVTM, CDR2 ANQGSEA. CDR3: CSVESRDSNSYEQYF. In nucleotides, the CDR3 is TGCAGCGTTGAATCCAGGGACAGTAATTCCTACGAGCAGTACTTC.

This sequence joins TRBV28 and TRBJ1-4; D is undetermined. CDR3 length: 13 amino acids. CDR1 is MDHEN, CDR2 SYDVKM, per germline. Trimming stripped 2 bases from V and 7 bases from J, with 8 bases between. For the CDR3, the DNA is TGTGCCAGCAGTTTAGGTCGAGTTGAAAAACTGTTTTTT. It codes for CASSLGRVEKLFF. Full variable domain (outside the CDR3, taken from reference TRBV28 and TRBJ1-4): DVKVTQSSRYLVKRTGEKVFLECVQDMDHENMFWYRQDPGLGLRLIYFSYDVKMKEKGDIPEGYSVSREKKERFSLILESASTNQTSMYLCASSLGRVEKLFFGSGTQLSVL.

Ten or more counts support this clonotype. The V gene is TRBV12-3 or TRBV12-4, the J gene TRBJ2-5; no firm D call. Deletions cut 4 bases from V and 0 bases from J, with 9 bases between. CDR3 length: 14 residues. DNA for the CDR3: TGTGCCAGCAGTTCCGAGACAAACCAAGAGACCCAGTACTTC. Its translation is CASSSETNQETQYF.

V and J are TRBV12-5 and TRBJ2-2; perhaps TRBD1 as D (5 bases). The V and J ends lost 6 bases and 4 bases respectively, with 15 bases between them. Germline V gene data show CDR1 as LGHNT and CDR2 as FRNRAP. This CDR3 is built from 15 residues. The CDR3 loop reads CASGLTDAGTGELFF. Here the CDR3 DNA reads TGTGCTAGTGGCCTGACAGACGCAGGCACCGGGGAGCTGTTTTTT.

In its sample, this clonotype was seen a few times. V is TRBV24-1 and J is TRBJ1-5; possible D gene TRBD1, 5 bases. Germline-derived CDR1 and CDR2 are KGHDR and SFDVKD. Trimming shortened V by 9 bases and J by 6 bases, and 17 bases separated the two germline ends. The CDR3 consists of 14 residues. The CDR3, as DNA: TGTGCCACCCTAATACAGGTACGGGTTCAGCCCCAGCATTTT. The encoded protein is CATLIQVRVQPQHF.

This chain links TRBV7-3 with TRBJ2-1, with D possibly TRBD1 on 5 matching bases. Germline V gene data show CDR1 as SGHTA and CDR2 as FQGTGA. The V gene lost 5 bases and the J gene lost 10 bases, with 12 bases spanning the gap. The CDR3 is 12 amino acids. The CDR3 region has the DNA TGTGCCAGCAGCCCGCAGGGTGGCGAGCAGTTCTTC. This encodes CASSPQGGEQFF.

This clonotype has just a few counts. The rearrangement links TRBV20-1 to TRBJ2-1, with 12 positions matching TRBD2. The CDR3 has 16 residues. CDR1 is DFQATT, CDR2 SNEGSKA, per germline (reference sequence). V lost 3 bases to trimming and J lost 1 base; unmatched junction nucleotides: 4. CDR3 region: CSASRLAGVSYNEQFF. Here the CDR3 DNA reads TGCAGTGCTAGCAGACTAGCGGGGGTGTCCTACAATGAGCAGTTCTTC.

This clonotype was found a few times. V is TRBV20-1 and J is TRBJ2-3; tentatively, D is TRBD1 (6 bases). This CDR3 has 14 residues. Deletions cut 6 bases from V and 0 bases from J, with 13 bases between. Germline CDR1 is DFQATT and CDR2 is SNEGSKA (reference sequence). CDR3 sequence reads: CSAVSDRSTDTQYF. The CDR3 DNA reads TGCAGTGCCGTATCCGACAGGAGCACAGATACGCAGTATTTT.

The chain joins TRBV29-1 to TRBJ1-1; weak D call: TRBD1 (6 bases). The CDR3 is 13 residues long. Germline V CDR1 and CDR2: SQVTM, ANQGSEA. V gave up 7 bases and J gave up 4 bases, with 16 bases separating them. The CDR3 region is CSAGLGQTTEAFF. The CDR3 nucleotides read TGCAGCGCGGGGCTGGGACAAACCACTGAAGCTTTCTTT.